This T cell receptor (beta chain) was observed in a study of blood T cell repertoires in COVID-19. Germline values: CDR1 SGHTS, CDR2 YDEGEE. Trimming cost V 0 bases and J 7 bases, with 13 bases left between them. The CDR3 loop spans 14 amino acids. Using immunoSEQ multiplex PCR, the repertoire was profiled, and TCRdb retains in-frame clones only, with some absent. The data contain some 140,000 clones, roughly 80% of them singletons. This receptor was taken from a man aged 40-50 years with acute COVID-19. The sequenced sample consisted of PBMCs or T cells enriched from blood (not recorded which). This chain connects TRBV5-8 to TRBJ1-1; maybe TRBD1 (6 bases). The CDR3 bases are TGTGCCAGCAGCTTGGGGCAGGGGACCGGTGAAGCTTTCTTT. This sequence encodes CASSLGQGTGEAFF.